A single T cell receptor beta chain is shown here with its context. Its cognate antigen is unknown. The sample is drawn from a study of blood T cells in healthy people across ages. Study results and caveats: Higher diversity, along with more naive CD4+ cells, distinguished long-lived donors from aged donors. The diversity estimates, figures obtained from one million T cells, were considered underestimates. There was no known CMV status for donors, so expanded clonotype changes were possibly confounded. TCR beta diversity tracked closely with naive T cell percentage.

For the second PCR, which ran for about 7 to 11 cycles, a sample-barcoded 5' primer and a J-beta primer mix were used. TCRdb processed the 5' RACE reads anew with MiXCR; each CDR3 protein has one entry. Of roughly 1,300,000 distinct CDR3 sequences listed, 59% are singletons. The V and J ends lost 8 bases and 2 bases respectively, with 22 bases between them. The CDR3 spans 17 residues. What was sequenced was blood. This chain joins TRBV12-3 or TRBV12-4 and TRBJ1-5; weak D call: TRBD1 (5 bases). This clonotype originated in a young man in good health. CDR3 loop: CASRPGGTPYGNQPQHF. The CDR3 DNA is TGTGCCAGCCGTCCCGGCGGGACCCCGTACGGCAATCAGCCCCAGCATTTT.